These 24 T cell receptor beta chains originate from one sample sequenced in a study of beta chain features in type 1 diabetes. Study-wide findings and caveats: All four CD4+ subsets from Type 1 diabetes patients carried moderately but significantly shorter TCRB CDR3s.

Of the isolated RNA, all was reverse transcribed, and so the sequenced material was expressed TCRB transcripts. TCRdb's table, derived via immunoSEQ multiplex PCR, lists solely in-frame clones and lacks some. The sample comprises some 27,000 clones, about two thirds of which are singletons, and 2% to 3% rests with the top ten. No antigen has been identified for these receptors. Input material: Tregs from blood. The receptors were sampled from a woman aged 30 to 39 with type 1 diabetes.

This clone was counted only a few times. The chain uses TRBV29-1 and TRBJ2-7, with TRBD1 identical over 10 bases. Unmatched junction bases numbered 2, after V lost 7 bases and J lost 5 bases. CDR3 length: 11 residues. Germline CDR1 is SQVTM and CDR2 is ANQGSEA. The CDR3 here is CSAGTGDEQYF. In DNA form, the CDR3 reads TGCAGCGCCGGGACAGGGGACGAGCAGTACTTC.

The chain carries TRBV11-2 and TRBJ2-5; 9 nucleotides match TRBD1. From germline, CDR1 is SGHAT and CDR2 FQNNGV. V trimming: 8 bases; J trimming: 5 bases; junction bases outside the gene matches: 12. This CDR3 region has 15 residues. DNA for the CDR3: TGTGCCAGCGAGGGAGGGGGACAGGGTTGGGAGACCCAGTACTTC. Amino acid sequence: CASEGGGQGWETQYF.

The V call is TRBV4-1, the J call TRBJ2-3; 11 nucleotides match TRBD2. Germline V gene lookup returns CDR1 MGHRA and CDR2 YSYEKL. Trimming cost V 6 bases and J 5 bases; bases outside gene matches: 13. The CDR3 has 17 amino acids. The CDR3 spells CASRQNKDLAGGDTQYF. CDR3 in DNA: TGCGCCAGCAGGCAAAACAAAGATCTAGCGGGAGGAGATACGCAGTATTTT.

The rearrangement uses TRBV10-3 and TRBJ2-7; the match to TRBD1 covers 10 bases. CDR3 length: 14 residues. V was clipped by 6 bases and J by 3 bases; unmatched bases: 5. Germline assignment: CDR1 ENHRY and CDR2 SYGVKD. The chain's CDR3 is CAISTGQGYYEQYF. Here the CDR3 DNA reads TGTGCCATCAGCACGGGACAGGGGTACTACGAGCAGTACTTC.

This clone was seen a single time. The V and J genes are TRBV4-1 and TRBJ2-7; weak D call: TRBD2 (6 bases). Germline V gene lookup returns CDR1 MGHRA and CDR2 YSYEKL. The V gene lost 1 base and the J gene lost 2 bases, with 12 bases spanning the gap. This CDR3 region has 15 residues. The CDR3 is CASSQAPGTAYEQYF. CDR3 in DNA: TGCGCCAGCAGCCAAGCCCCGGGGACTGCCTACGAGCAGTACTTC.

This clone came up once. The chain links TRBV28 to TRBJ2-5; tentative D call: TRBD1 (6 bases). The CDR3 has 15 amino acids. Germline CDR1 reads MDHEN; CDR2 reads SYDVKM. Trimming cost V 2 bases and J 4 bases, with 14 bases left between them. The CDR3 nucleotides read TGTGCCAGCAGTTTAGCCGGACAGCTTGGAGAGACCCAGTACTTC. Protein: CASSLAGQLGETQYF. The complete variable domain, with remaining parts taken from reference TRBV28 and TRBJ2-5, reads DVKVTQSSRYLVKRTGEKVFLECVQDMDHENMFWYRQDPGLGLRLIYFSYDVKMKEKGDIPEGYSVSREKKERFSLILESASTNQTSMYLCASSLAGQLGETQYFGPGTRLLVL.

This clone occurred once. The chain links TRBV29-1 to TRBJ1-5; D possibly corresponds to TRBD1 (5 bases). Between the trimmed V and J ends, which lost 4 bases and 0 bases, there was a span of 7 bases. The CDR3 has 13 amino acids. Germline assignment: CDR1 SQVTM and CDR2 ANQGSEA. Here the CDR3 reads CSVGGVSNQPQHF. For the CDR3, the DNA is TGCAGCGTTGGGGGGGTTAGCAATCAGCCCCAGCATTTT.

For the CDR3, the DNA is TGTGCCAGCAGTAGAACTAGCGGGTCCTCCTACGAGCAGTACTTC. Encoded protein: CASSRTSGSSYEQYF. The chain uses TRBV6-1 and TRBJ2-7, with 9 positions matching TRBD2. V shed 5 bases, J shed 0 bases, and the junction held 5 bases outside the gene matches. The CDR3 has 15 residues. The germline V gene encodes CDR1 MNHNS and CDR2 SASEGT.

The chain is built from TRBV6-5 and TRBJ1-2; D remains unclear. V dropped 5 bases and J dropped 6 bases, with 16 bases sitting between them. The CDR3 length is 14 residues. The germline CDR1 and CDR2 sequences are MNHEY and SVGAGI. The CDR3 loop is CASSEWGEGNGYTF. CDR3 nucleotide sequence: TGTGCCAGCAGTGAGTGGGGAGAGGGTAATGGCTACACCTTC.

The V and J genes are TRBV4-1 and TRBJ2-7, with 12 nucleotides matching TRBD2. The germline gives CDR1 MGHRA, CDR2 YSYEKL. V was clipped by 1 base and J by 7 bases; unmatched bases: 11. The length of the CDR3 is 17 residues. As DNA, the CDR3 is TGCGCCAGCAGCCAAGCCCAGAGACTAGCGGGAGTTCATGAGCAGTACTTC. This gives the protein CASSQAQRLAGVHEQYF.

CDR3 sequence: CASSKSREQYF. The DNA of the CDR3 is TGTGCCAGCAGCAAGTCTCGGGAGCAGTACTTC. The J gene is TRBJ2-7, the V gene TRBV21-1; the table calls TRBD2, which could not be checked here. TRBV21-1 is a known pseudogene. CDR3 length equals 11 residues.

The chain carries TRBV28 and TRBJ2-7; TRBD1 matches 9 bases. V lost 3 bases to trimming and J lost 6 bases; unmatched junction nucleotides: 12. The CDR3 consists of 16 residues. Germline V CDR1 and CDR2: MDHEN, SYDVKM. The CDR3 DNA follows: TGTGCCAGCAGTTTGGGGACAGGGATAATCGTGCGCGAGCAGTACTTC. It is translated as CASSLGTGIIVREQYF.

The CDR3: CAWSVGAWGYGYTF. The CDR3, as DNA: TGTGCCTGGAGTGTGGGAGCCTGGGGCTATGGCTACACCTTC. The rearrangement uses TRBV30 and TRBJ1-2; D unclear. The germline V and J ends were trimmed by 0 bases and 4 bases, with 12 bases remaining between them. There are 14 residues in the CDR3. CDR1 and CDR2 from the germline V gene are GTSNPN and SVGIG (reference sequence).

This clone came up a few times. The rearrangement links TRBV7-9 to TRBJ2-7; 10 bases line up with TRBD2. This CDR3 is built from 17 residues. Germline V gene lookup returns CDR1 SEHNR and CDR2 FQNEAQ (reference sequence). J lost 3 bases, V lost 3 bases, and 11 bases had no gene match. The CDR3 sequence: CASSFTRLAGGFYEQYF. The DNA of the CDR3 is TGTGCCAGCAGCTTCACCAGATTAGCGGGAGGCTTCTACGAGCAGTACTTC.

There are a few counts of this clone. V is TRBV10-3 and J is TRBJ1-1, with a tentative D call TRBD1 (6 bases). From germline, CDR1 is ENHRY and CDR2 SYGVKD. The CDR3 totals 13 residues. Trimming removed 4 bases from V and 7 bases from J, with 13 bases in between. The CDR3: CAISATGIGEAFF. The CDR3 nucleotides read TGTGCCATCAGTGCCACAGGGATTGGTGAAGCTTTCTTT.

This clone was seen a few times. The V gene is TRBV30, the J gene TRBJ1-4, with unresolved D. This CDR3 is built from 13 residues. The V end was cut by 5 bases, the J end by 4 bases, with 11 bases between. CDR1 is GTSNPN and CDR2 is SVGIG in the germline V gene (reference sequence). In nucleotides, the CDR3 is TGTGCCTGGTTAACGGGGAATAATGAAAAACTGTTTTTT. Translating gives CAWLTGNNEKLFF.

The chain links TRBV28 to TRBJ2-7, with TRBD1 matching over 11 bases. Trimming removed 5 bases from V and 1 base from J; junction bases left unmatched: 4. Germline values: CDR1 MDHEN, CDR2 SYDVKM. This CDR3 has 15 amino acids. The CDR3 DNA reads as TGTGCCAGCAGTACCAGGGACAGGGGGTCCTACGAGCAGTACTTC. Translating it yields CASSTRDRGSYEQYF.

The chain employs TRBV4-2 and TRBJ2-3; D is perhaps TRBD1 (6 bases). CDR1 is LGHNA, CDR2 YNFKEQ, per germline. The CDR3 covers 16 residues. The germline V and J ends were trimmed by 6 bases and 0 bases, with 16 bases remaining between them. The CDR3 protein is CASRRKSGASTDTQYF. DNA for the CDR3: TGTGCCAGCAGGCGGAAGTCAGGGGCAAGCACAGATACGCAGTATTTT.

The rearrangement uses TRBV15 and TRBJ1-4, with TRBD1 matching over 8 bases. Trimming removed 3 bases from V and 7 bases from J; junction bases left unmatched: 4. The germline V gene has CDR1 LNHNV and CDR2 YYDKDF (reference sequence). CDR3 length equals 14 residues. The CDR3 nucleotides read TGTGCCACCAGCAGCCGGACAGGGATTGAAAAACTGTTTTTT. Its translation: CATSSRTGIEKLFF.

The chain recombines TRBV10-3 with TRBJ2-1; possibly TRBD2 for D (5 bases). Germline V lookup: CDR1 ENHRY, CDR2 SYGVKD. V was clipped by 1 base and J by 10 bases, with 11 bases between them. The CDR3 sequence is 13 residues long. CDR3 DNA sequence: TGTGCCATCAGTGAGTTGTGGGAGAGCGAGCAGTTCTTC. This encodes CAISELWESEQFF.

This clone rates as medium-sized. The rearrangement joins TRBV6-1 to TRBJ2-7; possible D gene TRBD1, 5 bases. This CDR3 region has 15 residues. Trimming shortened V by 2 bases and J by 0 bases, and 11 bases separated the two germline ends. The germline CDR1 and CDR2 sequences are MNHNS and SASEGT. As DNA, the CDR3 is TGTGCCAGCAGTGAACTGGCGACAGCCTCCTACGAGCAGTACTTC. Its protein is CASSELATASYEQYF.

CDR3 bases: TGTGCCAGCAGCTTTCACAGGGGGCCTGGAAACACCATATATTTT. This gives the protein CASSFHRGPGNTIYF. The chain employs TRBV7-9 and TRBJ1-3; 9 bases fit TRBD1. V trimming: 3 bases; J trimming: 2 bases; junction bases outside the gene matches: 2. Germline CDR1 reads SEHNR; CDR2 reads FQNEAQ (reference sequence). CDR3 size: 15 residues.

This clone was recorded a few times. This chain links TRBV11-2 with TRBJ2-7; possible D gene TRBD1, 5 bases. Germline loops: CDR1 SGHAT, CDR2 FQNNGV. The CDR3 length is 15 residues. The V and J ends lost 2 bases and 3 bases respectively, with 14 bases between them. CDR3 in amino acids: CASSLMSGFFYEQYF. The CDR3 DNA reads TGTGCCAGCAGCTTAATGTCAGGGTTCTTCTACGAGCAGTACTTC.

The CDR3 here is CASSLRSRETQYF. CDR3 bases: TGCGCCAGCAGCTTGAGGAGTCGGGAGACCCAGTACTTC. The rearrangement links TRBV5-1 to TRBJ2-5; no clear D gene. The length of the CDR3 is 13 residues. Deletions cut 1 base from V and 5 bases from J, with 9 bases between. Germline values: CDR1 SGHRS, CDR2 YFSETQ.